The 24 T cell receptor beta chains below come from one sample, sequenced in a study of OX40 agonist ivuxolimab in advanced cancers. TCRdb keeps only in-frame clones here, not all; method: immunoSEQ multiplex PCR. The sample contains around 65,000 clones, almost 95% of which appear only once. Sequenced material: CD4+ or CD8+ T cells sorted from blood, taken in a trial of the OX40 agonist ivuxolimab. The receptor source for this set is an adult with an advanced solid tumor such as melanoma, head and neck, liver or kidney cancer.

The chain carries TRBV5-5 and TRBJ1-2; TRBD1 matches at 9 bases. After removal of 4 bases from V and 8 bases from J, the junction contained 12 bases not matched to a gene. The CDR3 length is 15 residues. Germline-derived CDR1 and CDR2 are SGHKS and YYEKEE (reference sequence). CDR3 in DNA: TGTGCCAGCAGCCCTGGGACAGGGTATTCGCCCGGCTACACCTTC. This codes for CASSPGTGYSPGYTF.

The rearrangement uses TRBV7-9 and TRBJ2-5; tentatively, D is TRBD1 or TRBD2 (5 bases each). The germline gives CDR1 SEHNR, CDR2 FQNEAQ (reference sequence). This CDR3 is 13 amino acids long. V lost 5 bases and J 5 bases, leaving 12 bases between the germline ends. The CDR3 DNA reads TGTGCCAGCAGCCGGGGATGGGGGGAGACCCAGTACTTC. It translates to CASSRGWGETQYF.

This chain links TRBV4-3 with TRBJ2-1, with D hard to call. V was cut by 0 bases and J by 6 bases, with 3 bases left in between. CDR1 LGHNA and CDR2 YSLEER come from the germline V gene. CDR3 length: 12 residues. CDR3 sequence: CASSQDGNEQFF. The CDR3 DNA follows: TGCGCCAGCAGCCAAGATGGCAATGAGCAGTTCTTC.

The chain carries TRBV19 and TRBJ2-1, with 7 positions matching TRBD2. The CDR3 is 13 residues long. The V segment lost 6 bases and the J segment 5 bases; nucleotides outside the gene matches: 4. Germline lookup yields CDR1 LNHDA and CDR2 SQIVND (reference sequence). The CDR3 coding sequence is TGTGCCAGTAGGCCTAGCGGAGACAATGAGCAGTTCTTC. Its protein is CASRPSGDNEQFF.

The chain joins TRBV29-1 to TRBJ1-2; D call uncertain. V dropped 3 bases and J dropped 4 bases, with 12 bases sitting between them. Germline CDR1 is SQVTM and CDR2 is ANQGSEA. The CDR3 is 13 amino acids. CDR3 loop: CSVEGGSTYGYTF. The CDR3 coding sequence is TGCAGCGTTGAGGGAGGCAGCACCTATGGCTACACCTTC.

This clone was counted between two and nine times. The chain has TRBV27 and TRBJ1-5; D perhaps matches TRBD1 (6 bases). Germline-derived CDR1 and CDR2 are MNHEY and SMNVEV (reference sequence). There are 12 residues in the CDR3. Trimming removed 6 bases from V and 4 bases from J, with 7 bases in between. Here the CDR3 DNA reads TGTGCCAGCAGCCAGGGGAATCAGCCCCAGCATTTT. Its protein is CASSQGNQPQHF.

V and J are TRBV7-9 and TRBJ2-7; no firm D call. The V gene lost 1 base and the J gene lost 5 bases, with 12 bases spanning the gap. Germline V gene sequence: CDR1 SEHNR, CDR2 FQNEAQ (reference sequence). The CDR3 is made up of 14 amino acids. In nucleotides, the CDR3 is TGTGCCAGCAGCTTAGAGTGGGATCCCAACGAGCAGTACTTC. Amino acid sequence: CASSLEWDPNEQYF.

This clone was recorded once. As DNA, the CDR3 is TGTGCCAGCAGTGACTCGATAGCGGCAGAGGAAGATACGCAGTATTTT. It is translated as CASSDSIAAEEDTQYF. The chain uses TRBV6-4 and TRBJ2-3; the D gene is possibly TRBD2 (6 bases). Trimming removed 0 bases from V and 5 bases from J, with 15 bases in between. This CDR3 is 16 amino acids long. Per the germline V gene, CDR1 is MRHNA and CDR2 is SNTAGT.

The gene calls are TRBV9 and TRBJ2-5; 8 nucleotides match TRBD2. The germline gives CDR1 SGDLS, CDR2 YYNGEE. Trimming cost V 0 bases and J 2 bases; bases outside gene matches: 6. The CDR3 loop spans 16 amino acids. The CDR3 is CASSVDGSGIQETQYF. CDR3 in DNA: TGTGCCAGCAGCGTAGATGGTAGCGGGATACAAGAGACCCAGTACTTC. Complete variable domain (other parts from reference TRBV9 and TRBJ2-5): DSGVTQTPKHLITATGQRVTLRCSPRSGDLSVYWYQQSLDQGLQFLIQYYNGEERAKGNILERFSAQQFPDLHSELNLSSLELGDSALYFCASSVDGSGIQETQYFGPGTRLLVL.

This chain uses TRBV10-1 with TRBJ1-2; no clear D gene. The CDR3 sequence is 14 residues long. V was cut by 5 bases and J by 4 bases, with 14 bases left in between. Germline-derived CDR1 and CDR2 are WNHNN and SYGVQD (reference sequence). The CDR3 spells CASSNQRKTYGYTF. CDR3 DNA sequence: TGCGCCAGCAGTAATCAGCGAAAGACCTATGGCTACACCTTC.

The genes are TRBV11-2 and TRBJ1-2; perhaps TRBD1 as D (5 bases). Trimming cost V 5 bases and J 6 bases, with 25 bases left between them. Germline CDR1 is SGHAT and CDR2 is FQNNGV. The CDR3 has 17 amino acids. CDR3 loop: CASSSLTTQGVGHGYTF. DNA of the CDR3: TGTGCCAGCAGCAGCTTAACAACTCAGGGTGTCGGGCATGGCTACACCTTC.

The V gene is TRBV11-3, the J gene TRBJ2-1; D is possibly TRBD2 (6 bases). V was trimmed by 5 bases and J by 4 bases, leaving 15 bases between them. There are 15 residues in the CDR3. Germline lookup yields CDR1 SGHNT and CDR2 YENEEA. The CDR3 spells CASSPGRDNYNEQFF. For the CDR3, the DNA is TGTGCCAGCAGCCCGGGGCGGGATAATTACAATGAGCAGTTCTTC. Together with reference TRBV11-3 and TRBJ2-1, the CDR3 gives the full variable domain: EAGVVQSPRYKIIEKKQPVAFWCNPISGHNTLYWYLQNLGQGPELLIRYENEEAVDDSQLPKDRFSAERLKGVDSTLKIQPAELGDSAVYLCASSPGRDNYNEQFFGPGTRLTVL.

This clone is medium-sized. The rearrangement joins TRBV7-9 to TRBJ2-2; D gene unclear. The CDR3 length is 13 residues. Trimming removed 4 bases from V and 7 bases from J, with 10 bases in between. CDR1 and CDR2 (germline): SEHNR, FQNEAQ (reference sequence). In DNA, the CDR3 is TGTGCCAGCAGCTCTGGATCTTACGGGGAGCTGTTTTTT. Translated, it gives CASSSGSYGELFF.

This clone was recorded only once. CDR3 loop: CSVEGDPAFSGNTIYF. Written as DNA, the CDR3 is TGCAGCGTTGAAGGGGACCCCGCTTTCTCTGGAAACACCATATATTTT. The chain employs TRBV29-1 and TRBJ1-3; a weak D match, TRBD1 (5 bases). Trimming stripped 1 base from V and 0 bases from J, with 13 bases between. CDR1 and CDR2 from the germline V gene are SQVTM and ANQGSEA. The length of the CDR3 is 16 residues.

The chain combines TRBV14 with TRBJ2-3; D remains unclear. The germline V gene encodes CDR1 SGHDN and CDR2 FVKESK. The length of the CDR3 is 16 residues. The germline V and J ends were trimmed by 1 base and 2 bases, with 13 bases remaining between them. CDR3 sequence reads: CASSQVSVPDTDTQYF. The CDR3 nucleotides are TGTGCCAGCAGCCAAGTCTCAGTTCCGGACACAGATACGCAGTATTTT.

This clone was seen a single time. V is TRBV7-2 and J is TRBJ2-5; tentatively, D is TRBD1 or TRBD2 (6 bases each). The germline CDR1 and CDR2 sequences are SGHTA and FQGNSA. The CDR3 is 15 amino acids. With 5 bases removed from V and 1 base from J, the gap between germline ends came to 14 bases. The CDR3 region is CASSLNPGAQETQYF. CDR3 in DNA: TGTGCCAGCAGCCTGAACCCGGGGGCCCAAGAGACCCAGTACTTC.

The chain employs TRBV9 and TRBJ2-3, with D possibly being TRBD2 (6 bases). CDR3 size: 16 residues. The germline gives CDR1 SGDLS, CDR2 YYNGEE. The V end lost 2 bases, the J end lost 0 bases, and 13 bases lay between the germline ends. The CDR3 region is CASSVGGALSTDTQYF. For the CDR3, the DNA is TGTGCCAGCAGCGTGGGGGGTGCTTTGAGCACAGATACGCAGTATTTT.

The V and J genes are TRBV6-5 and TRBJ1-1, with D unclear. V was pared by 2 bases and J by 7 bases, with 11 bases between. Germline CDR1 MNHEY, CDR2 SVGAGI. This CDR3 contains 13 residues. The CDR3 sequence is CASSYHGQIEAFF. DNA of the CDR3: TGTGCCAGCAGTTACCACGGGCAGATTGAAGCTTTCTTT.

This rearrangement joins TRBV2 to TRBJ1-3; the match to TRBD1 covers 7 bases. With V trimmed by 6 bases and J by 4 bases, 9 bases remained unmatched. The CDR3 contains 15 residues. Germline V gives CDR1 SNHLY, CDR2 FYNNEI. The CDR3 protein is CASRETGWAGNTIYF. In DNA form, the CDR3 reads TGTGCCAGCAGGGAGACAGGGTGGGCGGGAAACACCATATATTTT.

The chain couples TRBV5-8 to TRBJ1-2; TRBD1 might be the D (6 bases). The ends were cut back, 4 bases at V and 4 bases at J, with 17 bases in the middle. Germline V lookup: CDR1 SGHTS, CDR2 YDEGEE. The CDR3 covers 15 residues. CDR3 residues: CASSPRQAQLYGYTF. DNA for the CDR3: TGTGCCAGCAGCCCTAGACAGGCCCAACTCTATGGCTACACCTTC.

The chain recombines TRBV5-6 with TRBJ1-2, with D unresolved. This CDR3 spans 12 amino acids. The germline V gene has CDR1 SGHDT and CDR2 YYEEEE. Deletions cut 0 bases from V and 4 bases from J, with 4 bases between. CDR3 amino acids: CASSLDSYGYTF. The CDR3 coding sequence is TGTGCCAGCAGCTTGGACAGCTATGGCTACACCTTC.

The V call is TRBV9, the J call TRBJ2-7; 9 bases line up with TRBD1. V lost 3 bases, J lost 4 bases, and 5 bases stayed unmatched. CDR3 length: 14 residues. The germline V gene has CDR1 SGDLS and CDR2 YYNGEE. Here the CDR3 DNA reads TGTGCCAGCAGCGCCGGGACAGGGCATTACGAGCAGTACTTC. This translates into CASSAGTGHYEQYF.

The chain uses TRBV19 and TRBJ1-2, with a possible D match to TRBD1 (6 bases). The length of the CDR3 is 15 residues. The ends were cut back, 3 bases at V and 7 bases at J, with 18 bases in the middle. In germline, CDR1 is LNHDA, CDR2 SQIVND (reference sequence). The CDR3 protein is CASSMGAGGAVGYTF. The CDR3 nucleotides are TGTGCCAGTAGTATGGGAGCGGGGGGCGCGGTTGGCTACACCTTC.

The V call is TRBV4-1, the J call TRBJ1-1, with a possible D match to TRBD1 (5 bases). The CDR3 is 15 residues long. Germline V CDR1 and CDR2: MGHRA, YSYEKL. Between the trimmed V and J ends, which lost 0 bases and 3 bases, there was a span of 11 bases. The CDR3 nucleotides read TGCGCCAGCAGCCAAGAACCAGGGCTGTACACTGAAGCTTTCTTT. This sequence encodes CASSQEPGLYTEAFF.